This TCR beta chain was sequenced during a study of blood T cell repertoires in COVID-19. Study in general: There were acute and convalescent COVID-19 samples, and they came from the United States, Italy and Spain. The cDNA or gDNA used as material had been derived from T cells, B-cell-depleted T cells, or PBMCs.

As originally analysed: The assay estimated nucleated cells by amplifying reference gene primers. Clones were sequenced by immunoSEQ multiplex PCR, and TCRdb holds only the in-frame ones, with some missing. V and J calls and clone size are as listed in that table; D and trimming were resolved from the DNA. The table records about 170,000 clones, around 89% of them present only once. Germline CDR1 is DFQATT and CDR2 is SNEGSKA (reference sequence). Trimming pared 6 bases from V and 7 bases from J, leaving 13 bases between. The CDR3 is 11 residues long. The source of this sequence is a man aged 50-60 years who had recovered from COVID-19. The chain uses TRBV20-1 and TRBJ2-7, with D possibly being TRBD1 (5 bases). The sequencing input was peripheral blood. CDR3 nucleotides: TGCAGTGCCCAATCAGGGTTTGAGCAGTACTTC. This codes for CSAQSGFEQYF.